A selection of T cell receptor beta chains follows, all from one sample in a study of cytomegalovirus exposure and HLA in healthy donors. Only in-frame clones appear in the TCRdb table, and some are missing; sequencing was by immunoSEQ multiplex PCR. This table has fewer than 250,000 clones, approximately 90% appearing once. Sequencing was performed on PBMCs. The receptors come from a boy between 2 and 10 years old in good health and CMV-seronegative. Both conserved end residues are part of each CDR3. A D gene is named only where the DNA matches it firmly. The size entry is marked missing in some rows and otherwise reads once, few, many or a size class.

NA	TRBV6-5	NA	TRBJ2-4	TGTGCCAGCAGTTACGGGGGAGGCAAAAACATTCAGTACTTC	CASSYGGGKNIQYF
NA	TRBV6-1	TRBD1	TRBJ1-5	TGTGCCAGCAGTGACTTGGGACAGGGCTACCAGCCCCAGCATTTT	CASSDLGQGYQPQHF
NA	TRBV19	TRBD1	TRBJ2-1	TGTGCCAGTAGTAGCGCCGGACAGGGCAATGAGCAGTTCTTC	CASSSAGQGNEQFF
NA	TRBV7-2	NA	TRBJ1-1	TGTGCCAGCAGCTACGGGGGGCGCACTGAAGCTTTCTTT	CASSYGGRTEAFF
NA	TRBV19	TRBD2	TRBJ2-3	TGTGCCAGTAGTACCCGCCGGACTAGCGTTGGCACAGATACGCAGTATTTT	CASSTRRTSVGTDTQYF
few	TRBV28	NA	TRBJ2-7	TGTGCCAGCCTCCTAGGGGGTACTAGCTCCTACGAGCAGTACTTC	CASLLGGTSSYEQYF
NA	TRBV2	NA	TRBJ1-3	TGTGCCAGCAGCGCTAGTACAGGGATTGGAAACACCATATATTTT	CASSASTGIGNTIYF
NA	TRBV27	TRBD2	TRBJ2-7	TGTGCCAGCAGTTTATTCGGTAGTTCGGCTGGCGGGAGGGCCAACGAGCAGTACTTC	CASSLFGSSAGGRANEQYF
NA	TRBV5-1	TRBD1	TRBJ1-2	TGCGCCAGCAGCTTGGATGGGACAGGGAAGGGCTACACCTTC	CASSLDGTGKGYTF
once	TRBV5-1	TRBD1	TRBJ1-2	TGCGCCAGCAGCTCAGGACAGGGGGCCTATGGCTACACCTTC	CASSSGQGAYGYTF
NA	TRBV6-4	NA	TRBJ2-2	TGTGCCAGCAGTGAAACGCAGGGTAGCAGCACCGGGGAGCTGTTTTTT	CASSETQGSSTGELFF
NA	TRBV18	TRBD1	TRBJ2-1	TGTGCCAGCTCGCCAGACAGGGTCTTACATGAGCAGTTCTTC	CASSPDRVLHEQFF